What follows are 27 T cell receptor beta chains derived from one specimen sequenced in a study of memory CD4+ T cells and cytomegalovirus serostatus. Here immunoSEQ multiplex PCR was the method, and the copy in TCRdb shows in-frame clones only, minus some. The data contain some 52,000 clones, 60% to 85% of them seen just once; the ten biggest clones take up around 1.3%. Single viable CD3+CD4+CD8-CD45RO+ cells were sorted as the memory CD4+ T cells. The specimen was memory CD4+ T cells from blood. The receptors derive from an adult in good health and CMV-seropositive.

The chain recombines TRBV5-1 with TRBJ1-1; a possible D gene is TRBD1 (6 bases). Trimming removed 4 bases at V and 4 bases at J, with 20 bases between. This CDR3 region has 16 residues. CDR1 is SGHRS, CDR2 YFSETQ, per germline. This CDR3 reads CASSGRRTGFGTEAFF. CDR3 nucleotides: TGCGCCAGCAGCGGGAGGCGTACAGGGTTCGGCACTGAAGCTTTCTTT.

The chain carries TRBV7-3 and TRBJ2-2, with D perhaps TRBD1 or TRBD2 (5 bases each). The CDR3 contains 17 residues. Trimming shortened V by 2 bases and J by 1 base, and 14 bases separated the two germline ends. Germline CDR1 is SGHTA and CDR2 is FQGTGA. CDR3: CASSLLPRGGNTGELFF. CDR3 nucleotides: TGTGCCAGCAGCTTACTTCCCCGTGGGGGGAACACCGGGGAGCTGTTTTTT.

The DNA of the CDR3 is TGTGCCAGCAGTTCCTCAATCTACGAGCAGTACTTC. Its translation is CASSSSIYEQYF. The chain couples TRBV28 to TRBJ2-7; no clear D. V lost 4 bases and J 3 bases, leaving 7 bases between the germline ends. The CDR3 runs to 12 residues. Germline values: CDR1 MDHEN, CDR2 SYDVKM.

This chain connects TRBV27 to TRBJ1-6; D gene unclear. Germline assignment: CDR1 MNHEY and CDR2 SMNVEV (reference sequence). This CDR3 is built from 14 residues. The ends were cut back, 6 bases at V and 8 bases at J, with 14 bases in the middle. The CDR3, as DNA: TGTGCCAGCAGGCACCAGGTGAACCATTCACCCCTCCACTTT. It specifies CASRHQVNHSPLHF.

This clone was seen only a few times. The chain couples TRBV15 to TRBJ2-5; unclear D gene. Per the germline V gene, CDR1 is LNHNV and CDR2 is YYDKDF (reference sequence). This CDR3 comprises 14 residues. V was pared by 0 bases and J by 5 bases, with 10 bases between. This CDR3 reads CATSRDLMGETQYF. In nucleotides, the CDR3 is TGTGCCACCAGCAGAGATCTTATGGGGGAGACCCAGTACTTC.

The chain recombines TRBV10-2 with TRBJ2-5, with TRBD2 as a possible D gene (6 bases). The CDR3 consists of 11 residues. Germline V CDR1 and CDR2: WSHSY, SAAADI. V dropped 9 bases and J dropped 5 bases, with 10 bases sitting between them. The CDR3 DNA follows: TGCGCCAGTAGACTAGGGGAGACCCAGTACTTC. Its protein is CASRLGETQYF.

This clone was observed once. The V gene is TRBV13, the J gene TRBJ1-1; D is unclear. CDR1 and CDR2 from the germline V gene are PRHDT and FYEKMQ (reference sequence). V dropped 3 bases and J dropped 1 base, with 9 bases sitting between them. CDR3 length: 14 amino acids. CDR3 nucleotide sequence: TGTGCCAGCAGCTTCTGGACGGAGAACACTGAAGCTTTCTTT. The encoded protein is CASSFWTENTEAFF.

The J gene is TRBJ1-5, the V gene TRBV27, with 9 bases matching TRBD1. Germline CDR1 MNHEY, CDR2 SMNVEV (reference sequence). The J segment lost 6 bases and the V segment lost 5 bases, leaving 17 bases of the junction unmatched. The CDR3 contains 18 residues. CDR3 region: CASSITGPQGAQGQPQHF. The CDR3 nucleotides are TGTGCCAGCAGTATTACCGGACCACAGGGGGCGCAGGGTCAGCCCCAGCATTTT.

This chain links TRBV30 with TRBJ1-1; D perhaps matches TRBD1 (5 bases). V lost 8 bases and J lost 2, with 15 bases in between. Germline CDR1 reads GTSNPN; CDR2 reads SVGIG (reference sequence). The CDR3 contains 13 residues. CDR3 in DNA: TGTGCCCGGGGGAGCTTGGGCAACACTGAAGCTTTCTTT. As protein: CARGSLGNTEAFF.

This clone turned up a few times. The chain employs TRBV5-1 and TRBJ1-1; D possibly corresponds to TRBD1 (5 bases). The ends were cut back, 1 base at V and 7 bases at J, with 14 bases in the middle. The CDR3 length is 14 residues. CDR1 and CDR2 (germline): SGHRS, YFSETQ. The chain's CDR3 is CASSLLGQTGEAFF. CDR3 nucleotides: TGCGCCAGCAGCTTGCTAGGACAAACCGGTGAAGCTTTCTTT.

The chain recombines TRBV28 with TRBJ1-5, with 10 nucleotides matching TRBD1. The CDR3 length is 18 residues. Unmatched junction bases numbered 10, after V lost 5 bases and J lost 0 bases. Germline loops: CDR1 MDHEN, CDR2 SYDVKM. In nucleotides, the CDR3 is TGTGCCAGCAGTGGCATGGGACAGGGGTTTTATAGCAATCAGCCCCAGCATTTT. The encoded protein is CASSGMGQGFYSNQPQHF.

The chain combines TRBV18 with TRBJ2-4; D is perhaps TRBD1 or TRBD2 (6 bases each). Germline loops: CDR1 KGHSH, CDR2 LQKENI. The CDR3 is 18 residues long. V lost 3 bases to trimming and J lost 0 bases, with 18 bases between them. The CDR3 DNA reads as TGTGCCAGCTCACCGGAATTACAGGGAGGTTTAGCCAAAAACATTCAGTACTTC. Protein sequence: CASSPELQGGLAKNIQYF. Based on the CDR3 plus reference TRBV18 and TRBJ2-4, the full variable domain is NAGVMQNPRHLVRRRGQEARLRCSPMKGHSHVYWYRQLPEEGLKFMVYLQKENIIDESGMPKERFSAEFPKEGPSILRIQQVVRGDSAAYFCASSPELQGGLAKNIQYFGAGTRLSVL.

The J gene is TRBJ2-1, the V gene TRBV5-1, with 9 nucleotides matching TRBD2. The CDR3 extends over 16 amino acids. Trimming removed 1 base from V and 6 bases from J; junction bases left unmatched: 8. The germline V gene has CDR1 SGHRS and CDR2 YFSETQ. The CDR3 sequence: CASSLNPGLAFNEQFF. The DNA for the CDR3 is TGCGCCAGCAGCTTGAATCCGGGACTAGCTTTCAATGAGCAGTTCTTC.

This clone showed up just once. The J gene is TRBJ1-1, the V gene TRBV18; D unclear. CDR3 length equals 13 residues. The V gene's germline CDR1 is KGHSH and CDR2 LQKENI. Deletions cut 6 bases from V and 1 base from J, with 9 bases between. The CDR3 reads CASSPDWNTEAFF. The CDR3 region has the DNA TGTGCCAGCTCGCCCGATTGGAACACTGAAGCTTTCTTT.

This chain connects TRBV13 to TRBJ2-3, with TRBD2 matching 7 bases. The CDR3 has 15 amino acids. Germline trimming cut 1 base from V and 3 bases from J; bases unmatched to any gene: 4. CDR1 is PRHDT, CDR2 FYEKMQ, per germline (reference sequence). The CDR3 DNA reads TGTGCCAGCAGCTTAGAACGGGGGGTGACAGATACGCAGTATTTT. Translation gives CASSLERGVTDTQYF.

This chain links TRBV19 with TRBJ1-5; 8 nucleotides align to TRBD1. The length of the CDR3 is 14 residues. Germline V CDR1 and CDR2: LNHDA, SQIVND (reference sequence). V shed 5 bases, J shed 7 bases, and the junction held 7 bases outside the gene matches. The CDR3: CASSQGARGQPQHF. The CDR3 DNA reads as TGTGCCAGTAGTCAGGGGGCGCGGGGACAGCCCCAGCATTTT.

The CDR3 DNA reads as TGTGCCAGCACCCGTGACGGGGTGCACAATGAGCAGTTCTTC. Its protein product is CASTRDGVHNEQFF. The chain employs TRBV6-5 and TRBJ2-1, with D perhaps matching TRBD2 (5 bases). From germline, CDR1 is MNHEY and CDR2 SVGAGI. The CDR3 length is 14 residues. Trimming took off 7 bases at V and 5 bases at J, with 15 bases between the two ends.

The chain couples TRBV5-5 to TRBJ1-1; no clear D. The CDR3 sequence is 18 residues long. The V gene lost 0 bases and the J gene lost 6 bases, with 24 bases spanning the gap. The germline V gene encodes CDR1 SGHKS and CDR2 YYEKEE (reference sequence). The CDR3: CASSLVSAAQSEYAEAFF. The CDR3 DNA reads as TGTGCCAGCAGCTTGGTGTCGGCAGCCCAATCGGAATACGCTGAAGCTTTCTTT. Based on the CDR3 plus reference TRBV5-5 and TRBJ1-1, the full variable domain is DAGVTQSPTHLIKTRGQQVTLRCSPISGHKSVSWYQQVLGQGPQFIFQYYEKEERGRGNFPDRFSARQFPNYSSELNVNALLLGDSALYLCASSLVSAAQSEYAEAFFGQGTRLTVV.

The CDR3 loop is CASSLGGTSYEQYF. The CDR3, as DNA: TGCGCCAGCAGCTTGGGTGGAACCTCCTACGAGCAGTACTTC. The chain recombines TRBV5-1 with TRBJ2-7; D gene uncertain. V was shortened by 0 bases and J by 0 bases, with 7 bases between the two germline ends. CDR1 is SGHRS, CDR2 YFSETQ, per germline. The CDR3 contains 14 residues.

J is TRBJ1-2 and V is TRBV19; D remains unclear. The ends were cut back, 9 bases at V and 5 bases at J, with 16 bases in the middle. The V gene's germline CDR1 is LNHDA and CDR2 SQIVND (reference sequence). The CDR3 sequence is 13 residues long. For the CDR3, the DNA is TGTGCCAGCGTTCCCCGGGTAGGGTATGGCTACACCTTC. Amino acid sequence: CASVPRVGYGYTF.

This clone was seen just once. The chain has TRBV7-2 and TRBJ1-1, with a tentative D call TRBD1 (5 bases). The length of the CDR3 is 14 residues. Between the trimmed V and J ends, which lost 4 bases and 1 base, there was a span of 10 bases. The germline V gene has CDR1 SGHTA and CDR2 FQGNSA. CDR3 loop: CASSYPTGNTEAFF. Written as DNA, the CDR3 is TGTGCCAGCAGCTACCCTACAGGGAACACTGAAGCTTTCTTT. Drawing the rest from reference TRBV7-2 and TRBJ1-1, the complete variable domain is GAGVSQSPSNKVTEKGKDVELRCDPISGHTALYWYRQSLGQGLEFLIYFQGNSAPDKSGLPSDRFSAERTGGSVSTLTIQRTQQEDSAVYLCASSYPTGNTEAFFGQGTRLTVV.

This clone was counted a few times. One junction end disagrees with the germline gene, perhaps due to a read error. V gene TRBV7-7 combines with J gene TRBJ2-7; tentative D call: TRBD2 (5 bases). This CDR3 spans 16 amino acids. The germline CDR1 and CDR2 sequences are SSHAT and FNYEAQ (reference sequence). CDR3 region: CASSPPLARKNYEQYF. DNA of the CDR3: TGTGCTAGCAGCCCACCCCTAGCCAGAAAAAACTACGAGCAGTACTTC.

This clone showed up just a few times. V is TRBV18 and J is TRBJ1-3, with 7 bases fitting TRBD1. The CDR3 covers 17 residues. Trimming cost V 2 bases and J 0 bases; bases outside gene matches: 7. The germline V gene encodes CDR1 KGHSH and CDR2 LQKENI. The CDR3 coding sequence is TGTGCCAGCTCACCAAGCCTGGGGACAGCCTCTGGAAACACCATATATTTT. This codes for CASSPSLGTASGNTIYF.

The rearrangement links TRBV10-3 to TRBJ2-7; tentatively, D is TRBD2 (5 bases). The CDR3 is 13 amino acids. V was cut by 10 bases and J by 7 bases, with 20 bases left in between. Germline V gives CDR1 ENHRY, CDR2 SYGVKD. In DNA, the CDR3 is TGTGCCACCCGGTACGATCCTTCGGGGGAGCAGTACTTC. Its translation: CATRYDPSGEQYF.

V is TRBV18 and J is TRBJ2-2; 15 bases are shared with TRBD2. The CDR3 covers 19 residues. Trimming at V came to 2 bases and at J to 0 bases, leaving 4 bases not matched to a gene. Germline V gives CDR1 KGHSH, CDR2 LQKENI. CDR3 in DNA: TGTGCCAGCTCACCAATCGGGACTAGCGGGGGGACGAACACCGGGGAGCTGTTTTTT. It translates to CASSPIGTSGGTNTGELFF. Supplemented by reference TRBV18 and TRBJ2-2, the full variable domain reads NAGVMQNPRHLVRRRGQEARLRCSPMKGHSHVYWYRQLPEEGLKFMVYLQKENIIDESGMPKERFSAEFPKEGPSILRIQQVVRGDSAAYFCASSPIGTSGGTNTGELFFGEGSRLTVL.

The CDR3 here is CASRALESGSSYEQYF. DNA of the CDR3: TGTGCCAGCCGAGCACTGGAGAGCGGAAGCTCCTACGAGCAGTACTTC. The V call is TRBV18, the J call TRBJ2-7; D possibly corresponds to TRBD2 (5 bases). CDR1 and CDR2 (germline): KGHSH, LQKENI. The CDR3 runs 16 residues. V lost 8 bases and J lost 0, with 20 bases in between.

The chain joins TRBV6-6 to TRBJ2-5; 12 nucleotides match TRBD2. Germline lookup yields CDR1 MNHNY and CDR2 SVGAGI (reference sequence). The CDR3 length is 15 residues. V lost 6 bases and J lost 2; bases outside the gene matches: 4. Here the CDR3 reads CASSGTSGFQETQYF. The CDR3, as DNA: TGTGCCAGCAGCGGGACTAGCGGGTTTCAAGAGACCCAGTACTTC.